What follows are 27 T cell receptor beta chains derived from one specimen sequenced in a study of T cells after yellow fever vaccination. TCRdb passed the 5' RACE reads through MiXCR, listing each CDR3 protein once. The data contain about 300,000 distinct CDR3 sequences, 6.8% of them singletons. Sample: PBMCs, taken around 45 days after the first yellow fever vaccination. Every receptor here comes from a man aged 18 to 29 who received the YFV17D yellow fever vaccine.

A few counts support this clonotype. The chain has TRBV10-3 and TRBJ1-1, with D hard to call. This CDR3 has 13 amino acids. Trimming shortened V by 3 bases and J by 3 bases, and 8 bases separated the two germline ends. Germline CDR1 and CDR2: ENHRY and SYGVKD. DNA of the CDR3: TGTGCCATCAGTGATAGAGAGGACACTGAAGCTTTCTTT. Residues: CAISDREDTEAFF.

CDR3 residues: CASSPPVPSAETQYF. CDR3 nucleotide sequence: TGTGCCAGCTCACCACCGGTTCCTTCGGCGGAGACCCAGTACTTC. V is TRBV18 and J is TRBJ2-5; D unclear. The CDR3 extends over 15 amino acids. V lost 0 bases to trimming and J lost 5 bases, with 13 bases between them. CDR1 is KGHSH, CDR2 LQKENI, per germline.

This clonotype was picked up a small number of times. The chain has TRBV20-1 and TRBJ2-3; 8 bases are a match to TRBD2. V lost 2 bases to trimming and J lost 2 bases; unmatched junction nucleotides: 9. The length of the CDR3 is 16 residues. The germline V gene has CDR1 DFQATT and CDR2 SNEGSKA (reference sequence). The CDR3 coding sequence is TGCAGTGCTAGAAAGCTTAGCGGGGCTGTCACAGATACGCAGTATTTT. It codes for CSARKLSGAVTDTQYF.

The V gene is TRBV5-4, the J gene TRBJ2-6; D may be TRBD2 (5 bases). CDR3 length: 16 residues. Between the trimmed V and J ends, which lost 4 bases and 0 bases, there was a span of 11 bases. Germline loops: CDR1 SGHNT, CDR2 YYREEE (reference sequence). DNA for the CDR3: TGTGCCAGCAGCACCCGACTAACCTCTGGGGCCAACGTCCTGACTTTC. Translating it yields CASSTRLTSGANVLTF.

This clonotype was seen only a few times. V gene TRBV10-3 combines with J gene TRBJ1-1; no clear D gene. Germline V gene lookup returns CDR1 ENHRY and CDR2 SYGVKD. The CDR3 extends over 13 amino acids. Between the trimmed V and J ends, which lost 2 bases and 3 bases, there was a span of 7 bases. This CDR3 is CAISERWDTEAFF. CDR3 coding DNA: TGTGCCATCAGTGAGCGGTGGGACACTGAAGCTTTCTTT.

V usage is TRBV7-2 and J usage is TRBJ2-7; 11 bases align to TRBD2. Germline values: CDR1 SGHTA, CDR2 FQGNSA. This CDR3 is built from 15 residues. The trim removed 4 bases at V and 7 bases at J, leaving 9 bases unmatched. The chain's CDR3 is CASSYTSGGPREQYF. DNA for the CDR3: TGTGCCAGCAGCTACACTAGCGGGGGACCTAGGGAGCAGTACTTC.

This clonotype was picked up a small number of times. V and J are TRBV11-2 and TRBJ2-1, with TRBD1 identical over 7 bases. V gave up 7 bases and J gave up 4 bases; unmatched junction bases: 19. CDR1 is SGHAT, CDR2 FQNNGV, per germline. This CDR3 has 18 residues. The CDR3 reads CASTGRTGAETMYNEQFF. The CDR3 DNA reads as TGTGCCAGCACCGGACGAACAGGGGCGGAAACAATGTACAATGAGCAGTTCTTC.

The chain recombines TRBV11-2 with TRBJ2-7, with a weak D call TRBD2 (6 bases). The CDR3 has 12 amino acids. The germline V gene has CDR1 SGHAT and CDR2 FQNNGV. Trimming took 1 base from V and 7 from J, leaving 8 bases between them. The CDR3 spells CASSLAGEEQYF. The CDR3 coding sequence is TGTGCCAGCAGCTTAGCGGGGGAGGAGCAGTACTTC.

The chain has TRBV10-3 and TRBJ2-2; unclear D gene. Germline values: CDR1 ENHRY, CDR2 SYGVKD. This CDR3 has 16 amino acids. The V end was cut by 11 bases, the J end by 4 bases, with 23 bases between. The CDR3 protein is CAAETRRVYGTGELFF. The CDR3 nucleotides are TGTGCCGCCGAAACCAGGAGAGTATACGGCACCGGGGAGCTGTTTTTT.

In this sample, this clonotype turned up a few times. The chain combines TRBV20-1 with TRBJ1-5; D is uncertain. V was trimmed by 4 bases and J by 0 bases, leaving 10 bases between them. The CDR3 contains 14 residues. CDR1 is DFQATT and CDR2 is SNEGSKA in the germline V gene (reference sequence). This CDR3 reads CSATPTSSNQPQHF. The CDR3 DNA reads TGCAGTGCTACACCGACGAGTAGCAATCAGCCCCAGCATTTT.

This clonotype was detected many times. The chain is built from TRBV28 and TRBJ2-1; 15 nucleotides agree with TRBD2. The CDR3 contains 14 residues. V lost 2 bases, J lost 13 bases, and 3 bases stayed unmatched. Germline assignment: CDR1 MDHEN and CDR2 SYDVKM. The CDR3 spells CASSLGLAGGRQFF. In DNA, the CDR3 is TGTGCCAGCAGTTTAGGACTAGCGGGGGGGCGCCAGTTCTTC.

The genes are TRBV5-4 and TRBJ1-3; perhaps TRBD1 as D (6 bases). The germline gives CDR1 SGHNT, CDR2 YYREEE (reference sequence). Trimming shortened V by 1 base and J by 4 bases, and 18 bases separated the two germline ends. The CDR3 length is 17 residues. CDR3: CASSLLYQGKSGNTIYF. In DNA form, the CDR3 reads TGTGCCAGCAGCTTGTTGTATCAGGGGAAGTCGGGAAACACCATATATTTT.

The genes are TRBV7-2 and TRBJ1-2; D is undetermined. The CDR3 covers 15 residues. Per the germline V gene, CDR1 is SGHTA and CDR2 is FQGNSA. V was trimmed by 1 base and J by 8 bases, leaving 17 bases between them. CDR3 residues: CASSLVLFGHRGYTF. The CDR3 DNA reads TGTGCCAGCAGCTTAGTACTTTTTGGGCATCGGGGCTACACCTTC.

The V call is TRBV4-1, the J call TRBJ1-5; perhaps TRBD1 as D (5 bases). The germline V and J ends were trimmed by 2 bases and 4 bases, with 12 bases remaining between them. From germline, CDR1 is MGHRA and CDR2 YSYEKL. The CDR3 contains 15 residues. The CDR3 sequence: CASSQNGGGNQPQHF. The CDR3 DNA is TGCGCCAGCAGCCAAAACGGGGGGGGAAATCAGCCCCAGCATTTT.

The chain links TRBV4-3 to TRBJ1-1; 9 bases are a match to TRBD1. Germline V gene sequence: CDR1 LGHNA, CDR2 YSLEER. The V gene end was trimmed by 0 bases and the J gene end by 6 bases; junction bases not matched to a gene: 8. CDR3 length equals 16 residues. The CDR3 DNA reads TGCGCCAGCAGCCAAGATCCGGGACAGGGAGGCGCTGAAGCTTTCTTT. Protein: CASSQDPGQGGAEAFF.

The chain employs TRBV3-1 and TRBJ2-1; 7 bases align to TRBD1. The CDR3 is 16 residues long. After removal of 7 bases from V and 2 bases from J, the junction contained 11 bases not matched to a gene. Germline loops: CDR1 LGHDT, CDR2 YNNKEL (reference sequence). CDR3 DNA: TGTGCCAGCACCAAAGTTGGGGGACAGACCTACAATGAGCAGTTCTTC. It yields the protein CASTKVGGQTYNEQFF.

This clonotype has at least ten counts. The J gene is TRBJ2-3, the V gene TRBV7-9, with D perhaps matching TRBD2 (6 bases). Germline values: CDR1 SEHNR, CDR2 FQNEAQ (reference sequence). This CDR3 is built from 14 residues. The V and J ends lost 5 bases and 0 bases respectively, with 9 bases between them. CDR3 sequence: CASSTGTSTDTQYF. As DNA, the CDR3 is TGTGCCAGCAGCACCGGGACTAGCACAGATACGCAGTATTTT.

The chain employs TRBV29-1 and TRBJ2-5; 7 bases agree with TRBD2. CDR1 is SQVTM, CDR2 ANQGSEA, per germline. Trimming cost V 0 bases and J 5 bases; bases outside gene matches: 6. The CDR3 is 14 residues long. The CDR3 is CSVEDGGSGETQYF. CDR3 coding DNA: TGCAGCGTTGAAGATGGGGGTAGCGGGGAGACCCAGTACTTC.

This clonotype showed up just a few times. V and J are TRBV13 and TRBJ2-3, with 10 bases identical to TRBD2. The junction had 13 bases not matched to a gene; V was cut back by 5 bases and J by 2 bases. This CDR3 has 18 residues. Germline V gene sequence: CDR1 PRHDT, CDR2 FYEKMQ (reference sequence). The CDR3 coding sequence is TGTGCCAGCAGCGCACGGACAGCGGGGGGGCGTGACACAGATACGCAGTATTTT. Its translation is CASSARTAGGRDTDTQYF.

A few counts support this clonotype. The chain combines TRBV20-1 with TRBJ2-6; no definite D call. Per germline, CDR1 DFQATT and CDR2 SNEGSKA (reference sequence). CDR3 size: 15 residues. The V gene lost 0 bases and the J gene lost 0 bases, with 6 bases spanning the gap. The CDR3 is CSARDRYSGANVLTF. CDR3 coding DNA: TGCAGTGCTAGAGACCGGTACTCTGGGGCCAACGTCCTGACTTTC.

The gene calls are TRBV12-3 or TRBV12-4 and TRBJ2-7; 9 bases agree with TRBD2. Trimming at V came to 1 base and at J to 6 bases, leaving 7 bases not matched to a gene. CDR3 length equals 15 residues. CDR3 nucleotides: TGTGCCAGCAGTTTAGTGGCGGGGGGGCTAAGCGAGCAGTACTTC. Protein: CASSLVAGGLSEQYF.

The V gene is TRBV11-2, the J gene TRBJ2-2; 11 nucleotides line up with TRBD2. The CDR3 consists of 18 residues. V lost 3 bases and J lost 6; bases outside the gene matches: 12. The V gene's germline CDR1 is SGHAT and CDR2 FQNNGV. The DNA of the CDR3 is TGTGCCAGCAGCTTCTCGACTAGCGGGGCTTTTGGGTCCGGGGAGCTGTTTTTT. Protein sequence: CASSFSTSGAFGSGELFF. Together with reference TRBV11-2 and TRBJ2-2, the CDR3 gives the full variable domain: EAGVAQSPRYKIIEKRQSVAFWCNPISGHATLYWYQQILGQGPKLLIQFQNNGVVDDSQLPKDRFSAERLKGVDSTLKIQPAKLEDSAVYLCASSFSTSGAFGSGELFFGEGSRLTVL.

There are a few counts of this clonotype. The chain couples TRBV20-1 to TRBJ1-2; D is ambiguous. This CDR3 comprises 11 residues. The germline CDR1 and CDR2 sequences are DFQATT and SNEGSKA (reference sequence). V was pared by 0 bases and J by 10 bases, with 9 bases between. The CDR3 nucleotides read TGCAGTGCTAGAGAAACCAGCTACTACACCTTC. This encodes CSARETSYYTF.

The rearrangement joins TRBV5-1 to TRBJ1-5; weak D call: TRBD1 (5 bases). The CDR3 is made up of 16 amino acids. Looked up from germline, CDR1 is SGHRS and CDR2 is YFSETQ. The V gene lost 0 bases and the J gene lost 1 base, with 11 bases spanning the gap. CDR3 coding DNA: TGCGCCAGCAGCTTGGGGCCCGGGGACAGCAATCAGCCCCAGCATTTT. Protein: CASSLGPGDSNQPQHF.

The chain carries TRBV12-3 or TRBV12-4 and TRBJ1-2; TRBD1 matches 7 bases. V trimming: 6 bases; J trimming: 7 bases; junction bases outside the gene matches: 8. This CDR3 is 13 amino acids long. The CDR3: CASRLGGLGGYTF. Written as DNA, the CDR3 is TGTGCCAGCAGGCTAGGGGGCCTCGGTGGCTACACCTTC.

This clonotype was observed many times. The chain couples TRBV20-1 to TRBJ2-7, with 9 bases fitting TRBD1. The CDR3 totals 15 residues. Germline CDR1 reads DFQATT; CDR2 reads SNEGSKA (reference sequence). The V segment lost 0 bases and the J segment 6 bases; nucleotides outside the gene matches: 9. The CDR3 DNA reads TGCAGTGCTAGAGATCTCGGGGGACAGGGTTTCGAGCAGTACTTC. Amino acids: CSARDLGGQGFEQYF.

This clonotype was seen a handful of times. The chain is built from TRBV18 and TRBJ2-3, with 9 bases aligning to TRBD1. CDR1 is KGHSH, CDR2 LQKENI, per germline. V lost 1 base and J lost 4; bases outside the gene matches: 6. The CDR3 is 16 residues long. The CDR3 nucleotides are TGTGCCAGCTCACCACTTTGGACAGGGGCTCCAGATACGCAGTATTTT. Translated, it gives CASSPLWTGAPDTQYF. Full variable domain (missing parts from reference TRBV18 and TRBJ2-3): NAGVMQNPRHLVRRRGQEARLRCSPMKGHSHVYWYRQLPEEGLKFMVYLQKENIIDESGMPKERFSAEFPKEGPSILRIQQVVRGDSAAYFCASSPLWTGAPDTQYFGPGTRLTVL.